This entry lists 14 T cell receptor beta chains sequenced from one sample in a study of blood T cells in healthy people across ages. A second PCR, run for about 7 to 11 cycles, used a sample-barcoded 5' primer plus a J-beta primer mix. TCRdb analysed the 5' RACE reads with MiXCR anew, one entry per CDR3 protein. The repertoire holds more than 800,000 distinct CDR3 sequences, with 40% to 55% as singletons. Sequenced input: blood. These receptors all stem from a woman aged 60 to 75 in good health.

This clonotype has just a few counts. This rearrangement joins TRBV29-1 to TRBJ2-3; 10 nucleotides match TRBD2. The CDR3 contains 17 residues. The junction had 10 bases not matched to a gene; V was cut back by 3 bases and J by 1 base. CDR1 is SQVTM, CDR2 ANQGSEA, per germline. CDR3 sequence reads: CSVDGAGGPLGTDTQYF. The CDR3 region has the DNA TGCAGCGTTGACGGAGCGGGAGGGCCCCTCGGCACAGATACGCAGTATTTT.

V gene TRBV12-3 or TRBV12-4 combines with J gene TRBJ2-1; D not resolved. V lost 2 bases and J lost 7, with 15 bases in between. The CDR3 has 15 residues. The CDR3 sequence: CASSLTIWPGNEQFF. CDR3 sequence (DNA): TGTGCCAGCAGTTTAACAATCTGGCCTGGAAATGAGCAGTTCTTC.

This clonotype was seen a few times. The gene calls are TRBV10-3 and TRBJ1-2; D is uncertain. The V gene's germline CDR1 is ENHRY and CDR2 SYGVKD. Trimming shortened V by 6 bases and J by 4 bases, and 18 bases separated the two germline ends. This CDR3 has 15 residues. The CDR3 protein is CAISEGQSRLYGYTF. CDR3 DNA sequence: TGTGCCATCAGCGAGGGCCAATCAAGACTCTATGGCTACACCTTC.

This clonotype was seen a handful of times. The V call is TRBV25-1, the J call TRBJ2-7; a possible D gene is TRBD1 (5 bases). The length of the CDR3 is 15 residues. Trimming pared 3 bases from V and 3 bases from J, leaving 15 bases between. CDR1 and CDR2 from the germline V gene are MGHDK and SYGVNS. CDR3 nucleotides: TGTGCCAGCAGTGACCAGGCACCAGGGCGCTACGAGCAGTACTTC. Its translation: CASSDQAPGRYEQYF.

In DNA, the CDR3 is TGTGCCAGCAGCGCACCGGGACAGGGAGACTATGGCTACACCTTC. Translated: CASSAPGQGDYGYTF. The chain recombines TRBV9 with TRBJ1-2; TRBD1 aligns across 9 bases. CDR1 and CDR2 from the germline V gene are SGDLS and YYNGEE. CDR3 length: 15 amino acids. V shed 3 bases and J 3 bases; nucleotides not matched to a gene: 6.

The V and J genes are TRBV30 and TRBJ2-5; no reliable D call. There are 13 residues in the CDR3. Trimming shortened V by 4 bases and J by 3 bases, and 12 bases separated the two germline ends. Germline CDR1 and CDR2: GTSNPN and SVGIG (reference sequence). CDR3 nucleotides: TGTGCCTGGAATTTCTTACAGAAAGAGACCCAGTACTTC. Protein product: CAWNFLQKETQYF.

This clonotype was seen only a few times. The J gene is TRBJ2-7, the V gene TRBV7-9; D call uncertain. CDR1 and CDR2 (germline): SEHNR, FQNEAQ (reference sequence). The CDR3 is 13 residues long. Trimming cost V 0 bases and J 6 bases, with 9 bases left between them. CDR3: CASSLAGFGEQYF. The DNA of the CDR3 is TGTGCCAGCAGCTTAGCGGGTTTTGGCGAGCAGTACTTC.

This clonotype has more than one count but fewer than ten. This chain links TRBV6-1 with TRBJ2-1; tentative D call: TRBD1 (6 bases). V lost 6 bases and J lost 8, with 20 bases in between. Germline V gene sequence: CDR1 MNHNS, CDR2 SASEGT. The length of the CDR3 is 15 residues. Written as DNA, the CDR3 is TGTGCCAGCAGCCCCGACAGGAGCCCCATGGATGAGCAGTTCTTC. Amino acids: CASSPDRSPMDEQFF.

The rearrangement links TRBV21-1 to TRBJ2-1. TRBV21-1 is a pseudogene. CDR3 length: 9 amino acids. Here the CDR3 reads CATHNEQFF. For the CDR3, the DNA is TGTGCTACGCACAATGAGCAGTTCTTC.

This clonotype showed up just a few times. The genes are TRBV20-1 and TRBJ2-1; 7 nucleotides agree with TRBD1. This CDR3 is built from 18 residues. Looked up from germline, CDR1 is DFQATT and CDR2 is SNEGSKA (reference sequence). The ends lost 6 bases at V and 0 bases at J; junction bases unmatched: 17. The CDR3 here is CSASSQRDGTVSYNEQFF. Here the CDR3 DNA reads TGCAGTGCGAGCTCCCAAAGGGACGGGACAGTCTCCTACAATGAGCAGTTCTTC.

This rearrangement joins TRBV11-2 to TRBJ2-5; 7 bases align to TRBD1. V trimming: 2 bases; J trimming: 5 bases; junction bases outside the gene matches: 14. Germline values: CDR1 SGHAT, CDR2 FQNNGV. The CDR3 length is 17 residues. CDR3 loop: CASSLRELGGAGETQYF. The CDR3 DNA reads TGTGCCAGCAGCTTAAGAGAGTTAGGGGGCGCCGGGGAGACCCAGTACTTC.

This clonotype was counted a few times. V is TRBV7-9 and J is TRBJ1-2; the D is unclear. This CDR3 region has 12 residues. Germline V gives CDR1 SEHNR, CDR2 FQNEAQ (reference sequence). Trimming shortened V by 10 bases and J by 0 bases, and 9 bases separated the two germline ends. The CDR3 DNA reads as TGTGCCACCGACCGGGCTAACTATGGCTACACCTTC. Its translation is CATDRANYGYTF.

The V gene is TRBV5-6, the J gene TRBJ2-1, with TRBD2 matching 7 bases. The CDR3 loop spans 18 amino acids. V dropped 0 bases and J dropped 3; count of bases not matched to a gene: 12. Per germline, CDR1 SGHDT and CDR2 YYEEEE. The CDR3 DNA is TGTGCCAGCAGCTTGGTTATAGTATCGGCTAGCGGCTACAATGAGCAGTTCTTC. Its protein product is CASSLVIVSASGYNEQFF.

This chain joins TRBV11-2 and TRBJ2-7, with 9 bases aligning to TRBD1. CDR1 and CDR2 (germline): SGHAT, FQNNGV. Germline trimming cut 4 bases from V and 5 bases from J; bases unmatched to any gene: 15. The CDR3 has 17 amino acids. The CDR3 spells CASSWGQGLAAVHEQYF. Written as DNA, the CDR3 is TGTGCCAGCAGCTGGGGACAGGGATTGGCTGCAGTTCACGAGCAGTACTTC.